This T cell receptor beta chain was recovered during a study of shared clonotypes between healthy human individuals. Notes on this clone: Antigen unknown.

Study-wide results and caveats: Naive subsets usually exceeded memory subsets in estimated richness. A few donors had 5% to 6.5% of their naive CD4 clonotypes in common. Blood was the sole source, and tissue repertoires probably differ.

This CDR3 has 13 residues. The V gene end was trimmed by 5 bases and the J gene end by 6 bases; junction bases not matched to a gene: 4. Germline CDR1 SGHVS, CDR2 FNYEAQ. Measured with immunoSEQ multiplex PCR; TCRdb has only the in-frame clones, and not every one. The sample carries more than 550,000 clones, 80% to 95% recorded once. Sequenced input: memory CD8+ T cells from PBMCs. Noted subset: CD45RO+ cells pooled with CCR7-negative TemRA cells. The chain links TRBV7-6 to TRBJ2-1; TRBD2 agrees at 7 bases. The sequence came from a man younger than 35 in good health. Some clones in this sample may be carry-over from other donors' samples. DNA of the CDR3: TGTGCCAGCAGCGGGGCTAGCGGCAATGAGCAGTTCTTC. Translating gives CASSGASGNEQFF.